This is a list of T cell receptor beta chains from one sample in a study of cytomegalovirus exposure and HLA in healthy donors. Measured with immunoSEQ multiplex PCR; TCRdb has only the in-frame clones, and not every one. Here the sample spans some 130,000 clones, around three quarters being singletons. The sample taken for sequencing was PBMCs. The source is a male donor in good health and CMV-seropositive. Each CDR3 is given with its conserved first and last residue. D genes are given only for firm matches. Clone size is not always given. Where it is, it says once, few, many or a class for expanded clones.

clone_size: .; j_call: TRBJ2-2; d_call: TRBD2; v_call: TRBV5-1; cdr3_nt: TGCGCCAGCAAACCTAGCGGCCCGGTTACCGGGGAGCTGTTTTTT; cdr3_aa: CASKPSGPVTGELFF
clone_size: .; j_call: TRBJ1-1; d_call: TRBD1; v_call: TRBV30; cdr3_nt: TGTGCCTGGAGTGCGTCGACAGGGATCGCTGAAGCTTTCTTT; cdr3_aa: CAWSASTGIAEAFF
clone_size: .; j_call: TRBJ2-2; d_call: TRBD2; v_call: TRBV15; cdr3_nt: TGTGCCACCAGCATAACAGTCGGGCGACGACTAGCGGGAGTAAGGAACACCGGGGAGCTGTTTTTT; cdr3_aa: CATSITVGRRLAGVRNTGELFF
clone_size: .; j_call: TRBJ2-1; d_call: .; v_call: TRBV14; cdr3_nt: TGTGCCAGCAGCCAAGACAGGACACTTACCTACAATGAGCAGTTCTTC; cdr3_aa: CASSQDRTLTYNEQFF
clone_size: .; j_call: TRBJ1-1; d_call: .; v_call: TRBV5-8; cdr3_nt: TGTGCCAGCAGCAAGGACATGGGGACTGAAGCTTTCTTT; cdr3_aa: CASSKDMGTEAFF
clone_size: .; j_call: TRBJ1-2; d_call: .; v_call: TRBV6-4; cdr3_nt: TGTGCCAGCAGTGACCCGGGTCAGGGGCGCGATGGCTACACCTTC; cdr3_aa: CASSDPGQGRDGYTF
clone_size: .; j_call: TRBJ1-2; d_call: .; v_call: TRBV29-1; cdr3_nt: TGCAGCGCTGAGGACAACGGCTACACCTTC; cdr3_aa: CSAEDNGYTF
clone_size: once; j_call: TRBJ1-2; d_call: .; v_call: TRBV30; cdr3_nt: TGTGCCGGAATACAGGACCTTCGAACCCCTGGCTACACCTTC; cdr3_aa: CAGIQDLRTPGYTF
clone_size: .; j_call: TRBJ2-2; d_call: .; v_call: TRBV5-4; cdr3_nt: TGTGCCAGCAGCTTGTTAGGACACCTCGGGGAGCTGTTTTTT; cdr3_aa: CASSLLGHLGELFF
clone_size: few; j_call: TRBJ2-5; d_call: TRBD2; v_call: TRBV10-3; cdr3_nt: TGTGCCATCAGTGTGCGAGCGGGAGCCCCAGAGACCCAGTACTTC; cdr3_aa: CAISVRAGAPETQYF